This TCR beta chain was recorded in a study of blood T cell repertoires in COVID-19. Overall study: Both acute and convalescent COVID-19 samples were obtained from the United States, Italy and Spain. T cells, B-cell-depleted T cells, or PBMCs provided the cDNA or gDNA that served as material.

In the original workflow: The authors estimated nucleated cell counts from reference gene primer amplification. Profiled with immunoSEQ multiplex PCR; TCRdb holds only in-frame clones, not every one. D and trimming come from the DNA, and the V and J calls and clone size come from that table. Among about 350,000 clones, 87% were seen once, and the ten largest hold approximately 9.9%. A Seattle source enrolled patients during active infection and followed them longitudinally. The receptor's source is a man aged 25-45 years with COVID-19, enrolled during active disease. The sample comprised peripheral blood.

The CDR3 is CASSLDLAGGQGIQFF. The CDR3 DNA reads TGTGCCAGCAGCTTAGATCTAGCGGGGGGGCAGGGCATTCAGTTCTTC. The chain combines TRBV11-2 with TRBJ2-1; 12 bases line up with TRBD2. Germline V gene data show CDR1 as SGHAT and CDR2 as FQNNGV. The CDR3 is 16 amino acids. With 0 bases clipped from V and 13 bases from J, the junction kept 10 bases outside the gene matches.